The present T cell receptor beta chain was sequenced within a study of blood T cell repertoires in COVID-19. Looking at the study overall: Samples representing acute and convalescent COVID-19 were sourced from the United States, Italy and Spain. Nucleic acid was either cDNA or gDNA, and it came from T cells, B-cell-depleted T cells, or PBMCs.

As originally analysed: From reference gene primer amplification, estimates of nucleated cell counts were derived. This table comes from immunoSEQ multiplex PCR, and its TCRdb copy is limited to in-frame clones, with some not included. V, J and clone size are taken as reported in that table, and D and trimming were inferred from the DNA itself. The sample contains roughly 160,000 clones, approximately 81% of which appear only once. Participants were aged about 18 to 90 years, lived in 24 US areas, and enrolled virtually. V dropped 7 bases and J dropped 5; count of bases not matched to a gene: 6. Germline CDR1 SQVTM, CDR2 ANQGSEA. The CDR3 extends over 12 amino acids.

Sequencing was carried out using PBMCs or T cells enriched from blood (not recorded which). The chain carries TRBV29-1 and TRBJ1-1; 8 bases are shared with TRBD1. This clonotype was sampled from a man aged 60-69 years who had recovered from COVID-19. CDR3 sequence reads: CSATRQGTEAFF. The CDR3 region has the DNA TGCAGCGCAACGAGACAGGGGACTGAAGCTTTCTTT.